These 21 T cell receptor beta chains share one sample of origin, sequenced in a study of shared clonotypes between healthy human individuals. The data were produced by immunoSEQ multiplex PCR, yet TCRdb's version contains in-frame clones alone and is incomplete. The profile covers about 490,000 clones, with roughly 80% appearing a single time and about 12% taken by the ten largest. Sequenced: PBMCs. These receptors all stem from a woman between 40 and 55 years old in good health. Some clones in this sample may be carry-over from other donors' samples.

Details on this clone: With a far larger clone one base away, a read error is the likely cause. The V and J genes are TRBV28 and TRBJ1-5; TRBD1 is a possible D gene (5 bases). CDR1 is MDHEN, CDR2 SYDVKM, per germline. The CDR3 runs 15 residues. V lost 7 bases to trimming and J lost 3 bases, with 16 bases between them. The CDR3, as DNA: TGTGCCAGCAAGAGGAGGGGTAGGGACAATCAGCCCCAGCATTTT. This codes for CASKRRGRDNQPQHF.

The chain employs TRBV5-1 and TRBJ2-5; no firm D call. V dropped 3 bases and J dropped 2 bases, with 11 bases sitting between them. The CDR3 spans 14 residues. Germline loops: CDR1 SGHRS, CDR2 YFSETQ. The CDR3 coding sequence is TGCGCCAGCAGCTGGAGAGGAGTTCAAGAGACCCAGTACTTC. It codes for CASSWRGVQETQYF.

Remarks on this clone: This sequence is one base from a far larger clone and is likely a read error. The same CDR3 also results from other DNA sequences found in this sample. The J gene is TRBJ1-1, the V gene TRBV13; D might be TRBD1 (5 bases). The CDR3 runs 14 residues. Germline V CDR1 and CDR2: PRHDT, FYEKMQ (reference sequence). CDR3 region: CASSLGRAGTEAFF. Here the CDR3 DNA reads TGTGCCAGCAGCTTAGGCAGGGCTGGCACTGAAGCCTTCTTT.

The gene calls are TRBV29-1 and TRBJ2-7; 11 bases agree with TRBD2. J gave up 1 base and V 2 bases, and 4 bases lay outside the gene matches. The length of the CDR3 is 15 residues. Germline V gene data show CDR1 as SQVTM and CDR2 as ANQGSEA. CDR3 coding DNA: TGCAGCGTTGAAAGGGGGACTAGCGGTTCCTACGAGCAGTACTTC. Translation: CSVERGTSGSYEQYF.

This clone was counted a single time. The chain is built from TRBV7-2 and TRBJ2-4; D possibly corresponds to TRBD1 (7 bases). The V gene lost 6 bases and the J gene lost 6 bases, with 15 bases spanning the gap. The CDR3 has 14 amino acids. From germline, CDR1 is SGHTA and CDR2 FQGNSA. In nucleotides, the CDR3 is TGTGCCAGCAGTTCGCCGCAGGGGGGAAACATTCAGTACTTC. Translation: CASSSPQGGNIQYF. Combining the CDR3 with reference TRBV7-2 and TRBJ2-4 gives the whole variable domain GAGVSQSPSNKVTEKGKDVELRCDPISGHTALYWYRQSLGQGLEFLIYFQGNSAPDKSGLPSDRFSAERTGGSVSTLTIQRTQQEDSAVYLCASSSPQGGNIQYFGAGTRLSVL.

Of note for this clone: A far larger clone is off by one base, so a read error is likely. V gene TRBV6-1 combines with J gene TRBJ2-7; D possibly matches TRBD1 or TRBD2 (5 bases each). With 4 bases removed from V and 7 bases from J, the gap between germline ends came to 20 bases. CDR1 and CDR2 from the germline V gene are MNHNS and SASEGT. The CDR3 spans 15 residues. Here the CDR3 reads CASSATRDPVWEQYF. In DNA form, the CDR3 reads TGTGCCAGCAGTGCGACCCGGGACCCCGTTTGGGAGCAGTACTTC.

V gene TRBV5-4 combines with J gene TRBJ2-3; maybe TRBD1 (5 bases). The length of the CDR3 is 19 residues. The V gene's germline CDR1 is SGHNT and CDR2 YYREEE (reference sequence). The V gene lost 0 bases and the J gene lost 0 bases, with 20 bases spanning the gap. The CDR3 loop is CASSLGGHLPSGSTDTQYF. CDR3 sequence (DNA): TGTGCCAGCAGCTTGGGGGGCCATCTCCCCTCCGGGAGCACAGATACGCAGTATTTT.

V usage is TRBV4-3 and J usage is TRBJ2-1, with no clear D. Germline lookup yields CDR1 LGHNA and CDR2 YSLEER. Trimming shortened V by 0 bases and J by 6 bases, and 9 bases separated the two germline ends. The CDR3 loop spans 14 amino acids. CDR3: CASSQDSAFNEQFF. The CDR3 DNA reads TGCGCCAGCAGCCAAGACTCTGCCTTCAATGAGCAGTTCTTC.

As to this clone: With a far larger clone one base away, a read error is the likely cause. Other DNA sequences of this sample code for an identical CDR3. This chain links TRBV27 with TRBJ2-1, with TRBD2 matching over 9 bases. Germline lookup yields CDR1 MNHEY and CDR2 SMNVEV (reference sequence). V trimming: 6 bases; J trimming: 10 bases; junction bases outside the gene matches: 16. CDR3 size: 16 residues. DNA for the CDR3: TGTGCCAGCAGGCCCCCAGCGGGAGGCCCTTTAAGGGAGCAGTTCTTC. Its translation: CASRPPAGGPLREQFF.

Concerning this clone: A read error likely explains this, since a far larger clone differs by one base. Distinct nucleotide sequences in the sample also encode this CDR3. The chain recombines TRBV6-1 with TRBJ2-6, with D possibly being TRBD1 (5 bases). The CDR3 runs 14 residues. CDR1 and CDR2 from the germline V gene are MNHNS and SASEGT. The CDR3 DNA sequence: TGTGCCAGCAGTCAGTTACCTGGGGCCAACGTCCTGACTTTT. This translates into CASSQLPGANVLTF.

V gene TRBV11-2 combines with J gene TRBJ2-7, with TRBD2 as a possible D gene (7 bases). With 5 bases removed from V and 2 bases from J, the gap between germline ends came to 16 bases. Germline V gene lookup returns CDR1 SGHAT and CDR2 FQNNGV. CDR3 length: 15 residues. This CDR3 reads CASSASGNRAYEQYF. DNA of the CDR3: TGTGCCAGCAGCGCAAGCGGGAACAGGGCCTACGAGCAGTACTTC.

This clone appeared a few times. The rearrangement links TRBV15 to TRBJ2-7, with 8 bases identical to TRBD1. V trimming: 3 bases; J trimming: 6 bases; junction bases outside the gene matches: 4. From germline, CDR1 is LNHNV and CDR2 YYDKDF (reference sequence). This CDR3 region has 13 residues. CDR3 DNA sequence: TGTGCCACCAGCAGGGGCAGGGGGCGCGAGCAGTACTTC. It is translated as CATSRGRGREQYF.

With respect to this clone: The sample has other DNA sequences that encode this CDR3 too. The J gene is TRBJ2-7, the V gene TRBV5-1; 8 bases are a match to TRBD2. Germline CDR1 SGHRS, CDR2 YFSETQ. V was pared by 0 bases and J by 3 bases, with 5 bases of the junction left unmatched. The CDR3 is 15 residues long. The CDR3 bases are TGCGCCAGCAGCTTGGTAAGCGGGAGTAGCTACGAGCAGTACTTC. Translated, it gives CASSLVSGSSYEQYF.

J is TRBJ1-2 and V is TRBV4-1; D unclear. The V end was cut by 0 bases, the J end by 7 bases, with 12 bases between. Germline V lookup: CDR1 MGHRA, CDR2 YSYEKL. This CDR3 region has 14 residues. Here the CDR3 DNA reads TGCGCCAGCAGCCAAGAACAGTCCCTCGGTGGCTACACCTTC. Protein: CASSQEQSLGGYTF.

The V call is TRBV5-1, the J call TRBJ1-3; D uncertain. V was pared by 4 bases and J by 3 bases, with 11 bases between. The CDR3 is made up of 14 amino acids. The germline CDR1 and CDR2 sequences are SGHRS and YFSETQ. CDR3 in DNA: TGCGCCAGCAGCATTGCGACCGGTGGAAACACCATATATTTT. As protein: CASSIATGGNTIYF.

Remarks on this clone: A read error likely explains this, since a far larger clone differs by one base. This rearrangement joins TRBV30 to TRBJ1-3; tentative D call: TRBD1 (6 bases). CDR3 length: 12 amino acids. Germline CDR1 and CDR2: GTSNPN and SVGIG (reference sequence). V lost 6 bases and J 2 bases, leaving 8 bases between the germline ends. The CDR3 loop is CACNRAGNTIYF. CDR3 coding DNA: TGTGCCTGTAACAGGGCTGGAAACACCATATATTTT.

This chain joins TRBV19 and TRBJ2-3, with D tentatively TRBD1 (5 bases). The V end lost 5 bases, the J end lost 3 bases, and 9 bases lay between the germline ends. CDR3 length: 13 residues. Germline CDR1 and CDR2: LNHDA and SQIVND (reference sequence). The CDR3 reads CASSLQVTDTQYF. CDR3 sequence (DNA): TGTGCCAGTAGTTTACAGGTTACAGATACGCAGTATTTT.

V and J are TRBV9 and TRBJ2-5; unclear D gene. Germline V gives CDR1 SGDLS, CDR2 YYNGEE. This CDR3 has 11 amino acids. V was pared by 5 bases and J by 5 bases, with 7 bases between. The CDR3 sequence is CASSERETQYF. CDR3 sequence (DNA): TGTGCCAGCAGTGAGAGGGAGACCCAGTACTTC. Using reference TRBV9 and TRBJ2-5 for the parts outside the CDR3, the full variable domain is DSGVTQTPKHLITATGQRVTLRCSPRSGDLSVYWYQQSLDQGLQFLIQYYNGEERAKGNILERFSAQQFPDLHSELNLSSLELGDSALYFCASSERETQYFGPGTRLLVL.

The J gene is TRBJ2-2, the V gene TRBV4-2; 9 nucleotides line up with TRBD2. V was clipped by 5 bases and J by 0 bases; unmatched bases: 1. The CDR3 runs to 15 residues. CDR1 is LGHNA and CDR2 is YNFKEQ in the germline V gene. The CDR3 protein is CASSSSGANTGELFF. The CDR3 DNA reads as TGTGCCAGCAGCTCTAGCGGGGCGAACACCGGGGAGCTGTTTTTT.

V gene TRBV19 combines with J gene TRBJ1-5, with D unresolved. The V and J ends lost 7 bases and 2 bases respectively, with 15 bases between them. The V gene's germline CDR1 is LNHDA and CDR2 SQIVND (reference sequence). The CDR3 runs 15 residues. The CDR3 DNA reads TGTGCCAGTACCCCCGGCAGGTTGGGCAATCAGCCCCAGCATTTT. It codes for CASTPGRLGNQPQHF.

In this sample, this clone turned up once. The chain couples TRBV6-5 to TRBJ2-3; 12 nucleotides agree with TRBD2. Per the germline V gene, CDR1 is MNHEY and CDR2 is SVGAGI. The length of the CDR3 is 15 residues. Trimming at V came to 6 bases and at J to 4 bases, leaving 5 bases not matched to a gene. CDR3 bases: TGTGCCAGCAGCCGCCTAGCGGGAGGGGCAGATACGCAGTATTTT. Amino acids: CASSRLAGGADTQYF.